This TCR beta chain was recovered during a study of cytomegalovirus exposure and HLA in healthy donors. On this clone itself: The antigen is undetermined.

CDR3 length equals 17 residues. V was pared by 2 bases and J by 2 bases, with 9 bases of the junction left unmatched. The germline gives CDR1 MDHEN, CDR2 SYDVKM. Whole-study results and caveats: Testing in vitro showed a few CMV-associated chains specific for CMV antigens. According to the study, 180 or so TCR beta chains were cytomegalovirus-associated.

Separate from the roughly 610-subject first cohort, the roughly 130-subject validation cohort was the one that the donors belonged to. Some clones are missing from TCRdb's copy, which holds only in-frame ones; the method was immunoSEQ multiplex PCR. The sample lists 90,000 to 130,000 clones, 90% to 97% seen once, with 0.67% in the top ten. The source is a woman aged 18-29 years in good health and CMV-seronegative. V usage is TRBV28 and J usage is TRBJ2-7, with 10 bases fitting TRBD1. The sample comprised PBMCs. This CDR3 is CASSLEGSGTGAYEQYF. The CDR3 DNA sequence: TGTGCCAGCAGTTTAGAGGGTTCCGGGACAGGGGCCTACGAGCAGTACTTC.